Listed below are T cell receptor beta chains from one sample, sequenced in a study of Ad26.COV2.S vaccination and SARS-CoV-2 variants. Produced via immunoSEQ multiplex PCR; TCRdb's table is partial and in-frame only. The sample includes about 400,000 clones, 89% of them seen just once. The specimen was peripheral blood, collected in a trial of Ad26.COV2.S vaccine versus placebo. Receptors were obtained from a person between 18 and 60 years old who received the Ad26.COV2.S COVID-19 vaccine or a placebo. Each CDR3 is given with its conserved first and last residue. D genes are given only for firm matches. Only some rows state a clone size, as once, few, many or a class for expanded clones.

cdr3_length j_call d_call clone_size v_call cdr3_aa cdr3_nt
17 TRBJ2-2 TRBD2 once TRBV5-4 CASSYARSGSFTGELFF TGTGCCAGCAGCTATGCTCGTAGCGGGAGTTTCACCGGGGAGCTGTTTTTT
13 TRBJ1-5 - - TRBV15 CATSRDWDQPQHF TGTGCCACCAGCAGAGATTGGGATCAGCCCCAGCATTTT
14 TRBJ1-1 - - TRBV6-2/TRBV6-3 CASSYRVRNTEAFF TGTGCCAGCAGTTACAGGGTAAGGAACACTGAAGCTTTCTTT
15 TRBJ2-2 - - TRBV10-3 CAAQTGTQNTGELFF TGTGCCGCTCAAACCGGGACTCAGAACACCGGGGAGCTGTTTTTT
17 TRBJ2-3 TRBD2 - TRBV28 CASMVPGGRGHTDTQYF TGTGCCAGCATGGTCCCGGGCGGGAGGGGGCACACAGATACGCAGTATTTT
14 TRBJ1-2 - - TRBV6-6 CASRTPRGDYGYTF TGTGCCAGCAGGACCCCGAGGGGGGACTATGGCTACACCTTC
15 TRBJ2-3 - - TRBV7-2 CASSLGGISTDTQYF TGTGCCAGCAGCTTAGGCGGAATAAGCACAGATACGCAGTATTTT
16 TRBJ1-1 - - TRBV5-1 CASSSPPGAVSTEAFF TGCGCCAGCAGCTCCCCCCCGGGTGCGGTCAGCACTGAAGCTTTCTTT
15 TRBJ1-1 - once TRBV7-8 CASSLEVRQDTEAFF TGTGCCAGCAGCTTAGAGGTCAGACAGGACACTGAAGCTTTCTTT
12 TRBJ1-2 - - TRBV28 CASSFKNYGYTF TGTGCCAGCAGTTTTAAAAACTATGGCTACACCTTC
13 TRBJ1-5 - - TRBV10-3 CAIAQDPNQPQHF TGTGCCATCGCTCAGGATCCGAATCAGCCCCAGCATTTT
16 TRBJ1-1 - - TRBV6-6 CASSYSSLVEHTEAFF TGTGCCAGCAGTTACTCGTCTCTTGTTGAGCACACTGAAGCTTTCTTT
14 TRBJ1-3 TRBD1 once TRBV7-2 CASTPRGTGNTIYF TGTGCCAGCACACCCAGGGGGACTGGAAACACCATATATTTT
13 TRBJ1-2 TRBD1 - TRBV5-1 CASSPGQGHGYTF TGCGCCAGCAGCCCGGGACAGGGCCATGGCTACACCTTC
16 TRBJ2-6 - - TRBV7-9 CASSSDRNSGANVLTF TGTGCCAGCAGCTCCGACCGGAACTCTGGGGCCAACGTCCTGACTTTC
16 TRBJ2-1 - - TRBV15 CATSQGRWASYNEQFF TGTGCCACCAGCCAGGGACGGTGGGCATCCTACAATGAGCAGTTCTTC
13 TRBJ2-3 - - TRBV4-1 CASSQVLVDTQYF TGCGCCAGCAGCCAAGTATTAGTAGATACGCAGTATTTT
14 TRBJ1-1 - - TRBV27 CASQRRVADTEAFF TGTGCCAGCCAAAGAAGGGTGGCGGACACTGAAGCTTTCTTT
12 TRBJ1-2 - - TRBV28 CASRDSNYGYTF TGTGCCAGCAGAGACAGTAACTATGGCTACACCTTC
17 TRBJ2-1 - - TRBV4-3 CASSQDAERVLYNEQFF TGCGCCAGCAGCCAAGATGCGGAGCGGGTGCTTTACAATGAGCAGTTCTTC
12 TRBJ1-1 - - TRBV29-1 CSVGDLNTEAFF TGCAGCGTTGGTGACCTGAACACTGAAGCTTTCTTT
14 TRBJ1-5 - - TRBV5-1 CASRPWDSNQPQHF TGCGCCAGCAGACCCTGGGACAGCAATCAGCCCCAGCATTTT
15 TRBJ1-2 TRBD1 - TRBV19 CASSIAGQGYYGYTF TGTGCCAGTAGTATCGCTGGACAGGGCTACTATGGCTACACCTTC
20 TRBJ2-3 TRBD2 - TRBV4-3 CASSPARLAGVGSVTDTQYF TGCGCCAGCAGCCCGGCCAGGCTAGCGGGAGTCGGGTCGGTCACAGATACGCAGTATTTT
16 TRBJ2-7 TRBD2 - TRBV19 CASSTSASGSYYEQYF TGTGCCAGTAGTACCTCCGCTAGCGGGAGTTACTACGAGCAGTACTTC
14 TRBJ2-7 - - TRBV7-9 CASSLGAGWDEQYF TGTGCCAGCAGCTTAGGGGCAGGGTGGGACGAGCAGTACTTC